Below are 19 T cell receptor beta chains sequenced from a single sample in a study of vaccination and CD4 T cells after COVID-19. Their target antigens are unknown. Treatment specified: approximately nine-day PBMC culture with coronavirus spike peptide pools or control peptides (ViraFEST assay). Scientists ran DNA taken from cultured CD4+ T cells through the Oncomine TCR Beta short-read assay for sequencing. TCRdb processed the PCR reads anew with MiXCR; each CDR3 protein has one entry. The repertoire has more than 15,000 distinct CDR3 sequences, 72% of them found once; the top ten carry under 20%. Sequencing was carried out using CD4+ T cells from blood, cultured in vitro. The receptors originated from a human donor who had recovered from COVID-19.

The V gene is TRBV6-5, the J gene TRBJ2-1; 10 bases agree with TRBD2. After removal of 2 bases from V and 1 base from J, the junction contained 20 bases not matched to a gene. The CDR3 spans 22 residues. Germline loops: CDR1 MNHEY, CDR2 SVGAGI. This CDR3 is CASSYDDNPGLALSWSYNEQFF. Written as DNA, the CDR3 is TGTGCCAGCAGTTACGATGATAATCCGGGACTAGCGTTATCCTGGTCCTACAATGAGCAGTTCTTC.

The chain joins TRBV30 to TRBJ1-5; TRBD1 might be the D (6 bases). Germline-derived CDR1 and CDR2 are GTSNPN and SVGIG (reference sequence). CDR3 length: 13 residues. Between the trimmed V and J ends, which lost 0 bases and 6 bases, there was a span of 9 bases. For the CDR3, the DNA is TGTGCCTGGAGTGTACAGGGAGCTCAGCCCCAGCATTTT. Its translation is CAWSVQGAQPQHF.

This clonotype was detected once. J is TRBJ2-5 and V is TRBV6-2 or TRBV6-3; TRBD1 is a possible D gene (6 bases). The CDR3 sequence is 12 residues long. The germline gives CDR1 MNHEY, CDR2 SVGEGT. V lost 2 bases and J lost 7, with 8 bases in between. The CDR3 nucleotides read TGTGCCAGCAGTTACGTAGGGGGGACCCAGTACTTC. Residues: CASSYVGGTQYF.

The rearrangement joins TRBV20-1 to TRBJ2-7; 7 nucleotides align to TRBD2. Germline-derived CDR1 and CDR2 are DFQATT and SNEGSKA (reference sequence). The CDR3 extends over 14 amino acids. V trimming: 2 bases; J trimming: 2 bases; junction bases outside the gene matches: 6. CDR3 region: CSARSGGATYEQYF. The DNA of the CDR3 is TGCAGTGCTAGATCGGGGGGAGCGACCTACGAGCAGTACTTC.

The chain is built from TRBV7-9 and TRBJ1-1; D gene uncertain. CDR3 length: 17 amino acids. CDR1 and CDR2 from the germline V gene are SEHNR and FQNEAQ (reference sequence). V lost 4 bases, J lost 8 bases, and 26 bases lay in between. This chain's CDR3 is CASSSRRGGSVTSEAFF. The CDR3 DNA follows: TGTGCCAGCAGCTCCCGCCGGGGAGGGTCGGTTACAAGCGAAGCTTTCTTT.

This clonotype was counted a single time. The DNA of the CDR3 is TGTGCCAGCAGTGCCCGGGACAGGGTGGGAAGCGAGCATTTT. Its translation is CASSARDRVGSEHF. The chain recombines TRBV12-3 or TRBV12-4 with TRBJ1-5; 9 nucleotides align to TRBD1. The CDR3 consists of 14 residues. The V and J ends lost 5 bases and 14 bases, in that order; junction bases with no gene match: 13.

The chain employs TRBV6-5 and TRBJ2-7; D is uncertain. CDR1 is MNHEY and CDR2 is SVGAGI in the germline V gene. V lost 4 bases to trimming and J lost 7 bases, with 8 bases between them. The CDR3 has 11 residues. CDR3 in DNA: TGTGCCAGCAGTTTAGGAGTGGAGCAGTACTTC. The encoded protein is CASSLGVEQYF.

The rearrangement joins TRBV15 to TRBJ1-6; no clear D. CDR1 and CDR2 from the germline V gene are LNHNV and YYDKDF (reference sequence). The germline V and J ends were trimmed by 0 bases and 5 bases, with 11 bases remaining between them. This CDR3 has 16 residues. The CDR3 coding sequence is TGTGCCACCAGCAGAGATCTGGGGTTAAATAATTCACCCCTCCACTTT. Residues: CATSRDLGLNNSPLHF.

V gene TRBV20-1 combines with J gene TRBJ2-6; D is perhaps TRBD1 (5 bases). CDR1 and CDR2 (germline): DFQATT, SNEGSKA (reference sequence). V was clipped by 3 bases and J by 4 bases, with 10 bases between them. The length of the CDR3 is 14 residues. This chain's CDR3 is CSASTRAGANVLTF. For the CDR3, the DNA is TGCAGTGCTAGTACCAGGGCGGGGGCCAACGTCCTGACTTTC.

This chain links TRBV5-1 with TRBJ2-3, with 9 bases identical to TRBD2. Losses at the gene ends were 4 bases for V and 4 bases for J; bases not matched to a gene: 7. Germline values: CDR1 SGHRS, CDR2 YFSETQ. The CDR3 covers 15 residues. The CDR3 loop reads CASSPGTSPADTQYF. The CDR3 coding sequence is TGCGCCAGCAGCCCGGGGACTAGCCCCGCAGATACGCAGTATTTT.

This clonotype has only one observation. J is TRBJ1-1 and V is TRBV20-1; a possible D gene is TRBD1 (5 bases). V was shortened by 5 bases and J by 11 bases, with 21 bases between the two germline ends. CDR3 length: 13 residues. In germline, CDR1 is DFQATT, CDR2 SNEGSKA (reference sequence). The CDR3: CSAPPTGRDGAFF. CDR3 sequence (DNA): TGCAGTGCTCCACCTACAGGCCGAGACGGGGCTTTCTTT.

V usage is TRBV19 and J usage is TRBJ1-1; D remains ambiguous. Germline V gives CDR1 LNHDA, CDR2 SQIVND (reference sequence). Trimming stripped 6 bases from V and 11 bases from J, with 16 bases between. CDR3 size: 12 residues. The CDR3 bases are TGTGCCAGTAGGACGGATGAGGGAACCGCTTTCTTT. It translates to CASRTDEGTAFF.

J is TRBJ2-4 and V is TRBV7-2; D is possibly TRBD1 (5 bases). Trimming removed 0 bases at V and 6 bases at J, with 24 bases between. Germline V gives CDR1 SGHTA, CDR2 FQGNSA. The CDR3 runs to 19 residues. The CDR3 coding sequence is TGTGCCAGCAGCTTAGCGCTTCTTTCAGGGAATGGAAGGGGAAACATTCAGTACTTC. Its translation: CASSLALLSGNGRGNIQYF.

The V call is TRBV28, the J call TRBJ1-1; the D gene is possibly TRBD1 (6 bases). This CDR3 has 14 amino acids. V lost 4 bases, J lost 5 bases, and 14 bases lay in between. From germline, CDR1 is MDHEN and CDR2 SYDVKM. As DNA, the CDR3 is TGTGCCAGCAGTTCTCGGGGGCGTGTGACTGAAGCTTTCTTT. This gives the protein CASSSRGRVTEAFF.

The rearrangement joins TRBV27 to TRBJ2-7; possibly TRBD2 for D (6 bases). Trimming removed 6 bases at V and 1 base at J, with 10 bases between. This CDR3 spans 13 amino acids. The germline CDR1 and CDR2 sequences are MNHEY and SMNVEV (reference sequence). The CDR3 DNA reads TGTGCCAGCAGAGGGACTGGTTCCTACGAGCAGTACTTC. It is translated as CASRGTGSYEQYF.

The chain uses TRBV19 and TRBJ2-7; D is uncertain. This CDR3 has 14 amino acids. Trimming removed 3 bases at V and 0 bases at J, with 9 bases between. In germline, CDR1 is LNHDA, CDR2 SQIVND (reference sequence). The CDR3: CASSMRFSSYEQYF. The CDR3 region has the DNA TGTGCCAGTAGTATGCGCTTTAGCTCCTACGAGCAGTACTTC.

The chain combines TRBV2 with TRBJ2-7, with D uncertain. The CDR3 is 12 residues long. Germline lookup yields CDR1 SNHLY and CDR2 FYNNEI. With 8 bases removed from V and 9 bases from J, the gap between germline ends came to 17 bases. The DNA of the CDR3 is TGTGCCAGCGCCGAGAGTGGCAGGCGGCAGTACTTC. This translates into CASAESGRRQYF.

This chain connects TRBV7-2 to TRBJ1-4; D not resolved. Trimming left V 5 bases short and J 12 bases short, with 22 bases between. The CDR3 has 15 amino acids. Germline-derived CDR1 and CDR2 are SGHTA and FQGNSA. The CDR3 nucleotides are TGTGCCAGCAGCCCTCGACGGACGGACTACGGGGAACTGTTTTTT. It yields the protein CASSPRRTDYGELFF.

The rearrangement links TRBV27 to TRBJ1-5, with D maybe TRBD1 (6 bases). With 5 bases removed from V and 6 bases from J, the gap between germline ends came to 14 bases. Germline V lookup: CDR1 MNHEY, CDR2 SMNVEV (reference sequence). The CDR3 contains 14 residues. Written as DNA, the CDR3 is TGTGCCAGCAGTCCACAGGGTCCGATTCAGCCCCAGCATTTT. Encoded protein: CASSPQGPIQPQHF.